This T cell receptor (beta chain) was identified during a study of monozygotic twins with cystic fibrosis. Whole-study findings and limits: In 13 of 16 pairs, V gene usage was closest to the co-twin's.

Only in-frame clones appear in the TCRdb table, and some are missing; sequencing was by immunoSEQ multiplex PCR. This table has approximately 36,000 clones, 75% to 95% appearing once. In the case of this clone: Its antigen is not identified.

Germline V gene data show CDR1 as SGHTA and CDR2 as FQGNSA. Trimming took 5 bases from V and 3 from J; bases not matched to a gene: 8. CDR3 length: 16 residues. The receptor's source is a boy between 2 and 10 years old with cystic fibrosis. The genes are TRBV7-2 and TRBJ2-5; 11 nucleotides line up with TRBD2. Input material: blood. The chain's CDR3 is CASSPAPGLAEETQYF. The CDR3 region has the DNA TGTGCCAGCAGCCCAGCCCCGGGACTAGCGGAAGAGACCCAGTACTTC.